This T cell receptor beta chain appears in the sequencing data of a study of T cells expressing NK-cell markers. Study findings and constraints: These clonotypes also led the CD3+CD56-NKG2C+ fraction in several donors.

TCRdb re-analyzed the 5' RACE reads; it lists each CDR3 protein once, without DNA. The data include some 450,000 distinct CDR3 sequences; the top ten clones carry about 7.1%. As concerns this clonotype: What it binds is not known.

The germline gives CDR1 KGHSH, CDR2 LQKENI. The CDR3 runs 14 residues. The clonotype was recovered from a woman aged 18 to 69 in good health. This sequence joins TRBV18 and TRBJ2-2. The sample was blood T cells: a sorted CD56 or NKG2C T cell subset, CD4+ or CD8+ T cells, or bulk PBMC T cells (not recorded which). This chain's CDR3 is CASSPPGATGELFF.